The rows below give T cell receptor beta chains drawn from one sample of a study of patients and donors after allogeneic stem cell transplantation. TCRdb ran MiXCR on the RT-PCR reads and lists one entry per CDR3 protein. This sample has 160,000 or so distinct CDR3 sequences; 24% occur once, and the top ten carry roughly 25%. Sequencing was done on a sample of blood, either unsorted or a sorted T cell fraction (not recorded which). The receptor source for this set is a human donor who was either an allogeneic HSCT recipient or a stem cell or donor lymphocyte infusion donor (not recorded which). It is not recorded whose cells these are; they may come from a transplant donor. Each CDR3 is given without its conserved first and last residue.

J: TRBJ1-5
V: TRBV15
CDR3: ATSRDWVDSNQPQH

J: TRBJ1-4
V: TRBV6-5
CDR3: ASSQQAGSEKLF

J: TRBJ1-4
V: TRBV20-1
CDR3: SARDQTGRDEKLF

J: TRBJ2-2
V: TRBV12-3/TRBV12-4
CDR3: ASSAEGGNTGELF

J: TRBJ1-2
V: TRBV27
CDR3: ASSFSRQGADYGYT

J: TRBJ2-2
V: TRBV6-6
CDR3: ASSASAGELF

J: TRBJ2-3
V: TRBV7-9
CDR3: ASSPRTRTDTQY

J: TRBJ1-3
V: TRBV9
CDR3: ASSRRRWASGSGNTIY

J: TRBJ2-3
V: TRBV20-1
CDR3: SASGTSGANEQDTQY

J: TRBJ2-3
V: TRBV5-6
CDR3: ASSPLVGGEADTQY

J: TRBJ1-1
V: TRBV7-9
CDR3: ASSSIQGATEAF

J: TRBJ2-1
V: TRBV7-2
CDR3: ASSPEVWVRVRF

J: TRBJ2-5
V: TRBV10-3
CDR3: AISVMGETQY

J: TRBJ1-2
V: TRBV29-1
CDR3: SVEENRNYGYT

J: TRBJ2-7
V: TRBV30
CDR3: AWSRGYEQY

J: TRBJ2-5
V: TRBV5-6
CDR3: ASSLAKNQETQY

J: TRBJ2-2
V: TRBV12-3/TRBV12-4
CDR3: ASSFSSRNTGELF

J: TRBJ1-4
V: TRBV20-1
CDR3: SARDFTLNEKPF

J: TRBJ1-1
V: TRBV7-9
CDR3: ASSSVPLEAF

J: TRBJ2-7
V: TRBV27
CDR3: ASSPWTPAGLEQY

J: TRBJ1-4
V: TRBV12-3/TRBV12-4
CDR3: ASVSGGSEKLF

J: TRBJ2-2
V: TRBV5-1
CDR3: ASSLTPGELF

J: TRBJ2-7
V: TRBV2
CDR3: ASSGRAGISYEQY

J: TRBJ1-4
V: TRBV12-3/TRBV12-4
CDR3: ASSSTGTGSEKLF

J: TRBJ1-2
V: TRBV12-3/TRBV12-4
CDR3: ASRPSEFYGYT

J: TRBJ1-1
V: TRBV5-5
CDR3: ASSLAVRPNTEAF

J: TRBJ2-1
V: TRBV5-1
CDR3: ASSWDGSWGNEQF

J: TRBJ2-1
V: TRBV12-3/TRBV12-4
CDR3: ASSAPGTGLYNEQF

J: TRBJ1-6
V: TRBV25-1
CDR3: ASSGRGLYNSPLH

J: TRBJ1-5
V: TRBV12-3/TRBV12-4
CDR3: ASTLGYQPQH

J: TRBJ2-7
V: TRBV10-3
CDR3: AISAGVVSYEQY

J: TRBJ2-3
V: TRBV12-3/TRBV12-4
CDR3: ASSFLASTDTQY

J: TRBJ2-1
V: TRBV3-1
CDR3: ASSQDYGGGYNEQF

J: TRBJ1-1
V: TRBV29-1
CDR3: SVENRETGTEAF

J: TRBJ1-1
V: TRBV12-3/TRBV12-4
CDR3: ASRGISKAEAF

J: TRBJ1-2
V: TRBV21-1
CDR3: ASSPRRAVYGYT

J: TRBJ1-1
V: TRBV6-5
CDR3: ASRRRQGANEAF

J: TRBJ2-7
V: TRBV5-1
CDR3: ASSLNSALTYEQY

J: TRBJ1-2
V: TRBV5-1
CDR3: ASRPPAAGARDYGYT